The clone carrying this TCR beta chain was detected only a few times. Its specificity is not known. The source of the sample is a study of T cell repertoires in cytomegalovirus infection. As for the study in general: HLA-B-restricted CMV epitopes that are well studied were used alongside recently identified HLA-C-restricted ones. CMV infection together with matching HLA type was indicated by public TCR beta signatures. The study's findings and limits: CMV-specific TCR beta clonotypes restricted by HLA-C were the ones dominating the ex vivo response.

TCRdb re-analysed the reads in MiXCR, keeping a single row per CDR3 protein. This table holds approximately 730,000 distinct CDR3 sequences, roughly 29% found once. Trimming removed 5 bases from V and 5 bases from J; junction bases left unmatched: 15. This CDR3 is 18 amino acids long. V usage is TRBV12-3 or TRBV12-4 and J usage is TRBJ2-2; the match to TRBD2 covers 9 bases. The clonotype comes from a human donor in good health (CMV status not recorded). Some clones in this sample may be carry-over from other donors' samples. Sample: cultured CD8+ T cells from PBMCs, taken from culture after CMV antigen stimulation. This CDR3 reads CASSKRTQRGDLTGELFF. The DNA of the CDR3 is TGTGCCAGCAGTAAACGGACACAGCGGGGGGACCTTACCGGGGAGCTGTTTTTT.